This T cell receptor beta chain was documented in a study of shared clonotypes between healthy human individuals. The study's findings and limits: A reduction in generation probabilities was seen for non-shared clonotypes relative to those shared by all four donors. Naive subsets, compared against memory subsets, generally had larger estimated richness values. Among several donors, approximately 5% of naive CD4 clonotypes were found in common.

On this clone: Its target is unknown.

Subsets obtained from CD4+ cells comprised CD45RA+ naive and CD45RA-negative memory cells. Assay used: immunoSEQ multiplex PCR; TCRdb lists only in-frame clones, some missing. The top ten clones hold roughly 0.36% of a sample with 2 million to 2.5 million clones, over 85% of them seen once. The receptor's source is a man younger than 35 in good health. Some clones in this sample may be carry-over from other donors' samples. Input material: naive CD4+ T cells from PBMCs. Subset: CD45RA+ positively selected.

CDR3 nucleotides: TGTGCCAGCAGCCAAGCGGGACAGGGTTCATGGGAAAAACTGTTTTTT. Its protein is CASSQAGQGSWEKLFF. The chain joins TRBV4-2 to TRBJ1-4; 9 nucleotides agree with TRBD1. V lost 1 base to trimming and J lost 8 bases; unmatched junction nucleotides: 8. Germline assignment: CDR1 LGHNA and CDR2 YNFKEQ. The CDR3 contains 16 residues.